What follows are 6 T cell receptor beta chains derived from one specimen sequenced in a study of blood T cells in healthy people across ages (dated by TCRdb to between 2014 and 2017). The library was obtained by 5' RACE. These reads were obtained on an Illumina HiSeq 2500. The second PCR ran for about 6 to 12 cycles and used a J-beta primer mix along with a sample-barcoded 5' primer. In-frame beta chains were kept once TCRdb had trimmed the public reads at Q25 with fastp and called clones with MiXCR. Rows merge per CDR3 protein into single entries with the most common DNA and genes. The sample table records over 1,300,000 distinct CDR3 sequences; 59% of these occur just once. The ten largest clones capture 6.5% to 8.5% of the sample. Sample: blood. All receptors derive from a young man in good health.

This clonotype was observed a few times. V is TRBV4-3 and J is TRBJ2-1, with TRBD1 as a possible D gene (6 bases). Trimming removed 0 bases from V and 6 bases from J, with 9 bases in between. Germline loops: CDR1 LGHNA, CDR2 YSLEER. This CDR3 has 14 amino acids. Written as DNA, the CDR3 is TGCGCCAGCAGCCAAGATCTACAGGGCAATGAGCAGTTCTTC. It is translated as CASSQDLQGNEQFF.

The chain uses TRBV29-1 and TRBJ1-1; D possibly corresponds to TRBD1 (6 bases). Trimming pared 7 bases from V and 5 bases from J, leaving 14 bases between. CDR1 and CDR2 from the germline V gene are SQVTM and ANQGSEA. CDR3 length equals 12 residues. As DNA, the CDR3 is TGCAGCGCCGCAGGGGCGTCGACTGAAGCTTTCTTT. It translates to CSAAGASTEAFF.

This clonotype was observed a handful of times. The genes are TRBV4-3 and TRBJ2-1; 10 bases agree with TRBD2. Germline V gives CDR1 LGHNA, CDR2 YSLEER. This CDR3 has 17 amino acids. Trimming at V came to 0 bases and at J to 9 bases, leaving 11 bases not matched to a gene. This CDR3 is CASSQDLAGVTRGEQFF. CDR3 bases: TGCGCCAGCAGCCAAGATCTAGCGGGGGTGACTAGGGGTGAGCAGTTCTTC.

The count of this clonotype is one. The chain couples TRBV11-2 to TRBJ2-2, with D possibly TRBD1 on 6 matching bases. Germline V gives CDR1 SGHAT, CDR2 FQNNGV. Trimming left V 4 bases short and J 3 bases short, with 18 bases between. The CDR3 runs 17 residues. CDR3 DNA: TGTGCCAGCAGCTACACCAACAGGGCCCAGGACACCGGGGAGCTGTTTTTT. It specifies CASSYTNRAQDTGELFF.

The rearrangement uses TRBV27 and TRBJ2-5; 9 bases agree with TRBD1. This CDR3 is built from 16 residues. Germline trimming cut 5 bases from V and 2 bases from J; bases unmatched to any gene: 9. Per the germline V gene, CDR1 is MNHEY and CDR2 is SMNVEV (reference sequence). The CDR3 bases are TGTGCCAGCAGTACAGGGACAGGGCGGGGGCAAGAGACCCAGTACTTC. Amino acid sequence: CASSTGTGRGQETQYF.

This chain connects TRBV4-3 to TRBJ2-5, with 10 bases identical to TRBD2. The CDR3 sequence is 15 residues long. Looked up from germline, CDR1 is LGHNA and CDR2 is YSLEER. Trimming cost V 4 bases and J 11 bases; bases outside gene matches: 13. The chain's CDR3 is CASSLSGGAYNEQYF. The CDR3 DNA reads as TGCGCCAGCAGCCTAAGCGGGGGGGCCTACAATGAGCAGTACTTC.